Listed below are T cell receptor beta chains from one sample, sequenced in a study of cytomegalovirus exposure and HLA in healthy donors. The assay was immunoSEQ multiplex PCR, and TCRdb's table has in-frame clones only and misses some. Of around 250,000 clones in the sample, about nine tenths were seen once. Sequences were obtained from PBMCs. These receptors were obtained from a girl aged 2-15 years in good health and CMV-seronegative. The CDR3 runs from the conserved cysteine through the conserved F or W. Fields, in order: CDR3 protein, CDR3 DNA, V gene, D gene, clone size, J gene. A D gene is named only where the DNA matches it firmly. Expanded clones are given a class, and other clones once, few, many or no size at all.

CDR3aa: CASSRDSSPLHF
CDR3nt: TGTGCCAGCAGTAGGGACTCTTCACCCCTCCACTTT
v_gene: TRBV2
d_gene: NA
abundance: once
j_gene: TRBJ1-6

CDR3aa: CASSFRDSDYNEQFF
CDR3nt: TGTGCCAGCAGCTTCCGGGACTCCGATTACAATGAGCAGTTCTTC
v_gene: TRBV11-2
d_gene: NA
abundance: NA
j_gene: TRBJ2-1

CDR3aa: CASSQDGGRDRGSKSSYEQYF
CDR3nt: TGTGCCAGCAGCCAAGATGGGGGGCGGGACAGGGGATCGAAGAGCTCCTACGAGCAGTACTTC
v_gene: TRBV14
d_gene: TRBD1
abundance: NA
j_gene: TRBJ2-7

CDR3aa: CASRSGSAPYGYTF
CDR3nt: TGTGCCAGCAGGTCAGGGTCGGCGCCTTATGGCTACACCTTC
v_gene: TRBV28
d_gene: NA
abundance: NA
j_gene: TRBJ1-2

CDR3aa: CASSDRGRYNSPLHF
CDR3nt: TGTGCCAGCAGTGACAGGGGGCGGTATAATTCACCCCTCCACTTT
v_gene: TRBV6-1
d_gene: TRBD1
abundance: NA
j_gene: TRBJ1-6

CDR3aa: CASSLWQGQGSGRDTGELFF
CDR3nt: TGTGCCAGCAGTTTATGGCAGGGACAGGGGTCCGGTCGGGACACCGGGGAGCTGTTTTTT
v_gene: TRBV28
d_gene: TRBD1
abundance: NA
j_gene: TRBJ2-2

CDR3aa: CASSIGTGGEDGYTF
CDR3nt: TGTGCCAGTAGTATAGGGACAGGGGGCGAGGATGGCTACACCTTC
v_gene: TRBV19
d_gene: TRBD1
abundance: NA
j_gene: TRBJ1-2

CDR3aa: CASSTAGRVVEDTQYF
CDR3nt: TGTGCCAGCAGCACCGCGGGGCGGGTTGTTGAAGATACGCAGTATTTT
v_gene: TRBV5-4
d_gene: NA
abundance: NA
j_gene: TRBJ2-3

CDR3aa: CASSPTGANYGYTF
CDR3nt: TGTGCCAGCAGCCCCACAGGGGCTAACTATGGCTACACCTTC
v_gene: TRBV5-6
d_gene: TRBD1
abundance: NA
j_gene: TRBJ1-2

CDR3aa: CASSSRQGKYEQYF
CDR3nt: TGTGCCAGCAGTTCCCGACAGGGTAAATACGAGCAGTACTTC
v_gene: TRBV6-6
d_gene: TRBD1
abundance: NA
j_gene: TRBJ2-7

CDR3aa: CASSGVTGVSYGYTF
CDR3nt: TGTGCCAGCAGTGGGGTGACAGGTGTAAGCTATGGCTACACCTTC
v_gene: TRBV25-1
d_gene: NA
abundance: NA
j_gene: TRBJ1-2

CDR3aa: CASSLAGGTEKLFF
CDR3nt: TGTGCCAGCAGCTTGGCAGGGGGTACTGAAAAACTGTTTTTT
v_gene: TRBV5-4
d_gene: TRBD1
abundance: NA
j_gene: TRBJ1-4

CDR3aa: CASSTGQVSNQPQHF
CDR3nt: TGTGCCAGTAGTACCGGACAGGTTAGCAATCAGCCCCAGCATTTT
v_gene: TRBV19
d_gene: TRBD1
abundance: NA
j_gene: TRBJ1-5

CDR3aa: CASSLLGETNTGELFF
CDR3nt: TGTGCCAGCAGCCTCCTCGGGGAGACGAACACCGGGGAGCTGTTTTTT
v_gene: TRBV5-6
d_gene: NA
abundance: once
j_gene: TRBJ2-2

CDR3aa: CASRRTVGETQYF
CDR3nt: TGTGCCAGCAGACGGACAGTGGGAGAGACCCAGTACTTC
v_gene: TRBV5-4
d_gene: NA
abundance: NA
j_gene: TRBJ2-5

CDR3aa: CASSLATGSTDTQYF
CDR3nt: TGCGCCAGCAGCTTGGCCACGGGGAGCACAGATACGCAGTATTTT
v_gene: TRBV5-1
d_gene: NA
abundance: NA
j_gene: TRBJ2-3

CDR3aa: CASSFRWEDTDTQYF
CDR3nt: TGTGCCAGCAGTTTTCGGTGGGAGGACACAGATACGCAGTATTTT
v_gene: TRBV27
d_gene: NA
abundance: NA
j_gene: TRBJ2-3